The 23 T cell receptor beta chains reported below all come from one sample, sequenced in a study of blood T cell repertoires in COVID-19. Method: immunoSEQ multiplex PCR; TCRdb's copy keeps in-frame clones and lacks some. Seen here are some 220,000 clones, around 80% observed once, and the top ten hold approximately 18%. Sample: peripheral blood. The origin of the receptors is a woman aged 80 or over with active or convalescent COVID-19.

This chain joins TRBV4-1 and TRBJ2-7, with D maybe TRBD1 (7 bases). V lost 3 bases and J lost 2, with 14 bases in between. The CDR3 runs 15 residues. The V gene's germline CDR1 is MGHRA and CDR2 YSYEKL. CDR3 DNA: TGCGCCAGCAGCCAGCCTCAGGGGGGAACCTACGAGCAGTACTTC. It translates to CASSQPQGGTYEQYF.

The chain has TRBV4-3 and TRBJ1-4; a weak D match, TRBD1 (6 bases). The V end lost 3 bases, the J end lost 4 bases, and 12 bases lay between the germline ends. This CDR3 is 15 amino acids long. Germline lookup yields CDR1 LGHNA and CDR2 YSLEER. The CDR3 sequence: CASSQATGFNEKLFF. CDR3 coding DNA: TGCGCCAGCAGCCAGGCGACAGGTTTTAATGAAAAACTGTTTTTT.

This clone came up once. The chain is built from TRBV9 and TRBJ2-3; D unclear. The germline CDR1 and CDR2 sequences are SGDLS and YYNGEE. The CDR3 is made up of 15 amino acids. Trimming pared 4 bases from V and 2 bases from J, leaving 14 bases between. CDR3 loop: CASSPAAPYTDTQYF. The CDR3 DNA follows: TGTGCCAGCAGCCCGGCGGCACCTTACACAGATACGCAGTATTTT.

This clone was recorded a few times. The genes are TRBV7-3 and TRBJ2-1, with 8 bases that match TRBD1. The V gene's germline CDR1 is SGHTA and CDR2 FQGTGA. After removal of 5 bases from V and 6 bases from J, the junction contained 3 bases not matched to a gene. This CDR3 is built from 13 residues. CDR3 sequence: CASSKGQGNEQFF. CDR3 sequence (DNA): TGTGCCAGCAGCAAAGGACAGGGCAATGAGCAGTTCTTC.

This chain links TRBV5-5 with TRBJ1-1; D possibly corresponds to TRBD1 (6 bases). The CDR3 has 15 amino acids. Deletions cut 0 bases from V and 4 bases from J, with 13 bases between. Germline V gives CDR1 SGHKS, CDR2 YYEKEE (reference sequence). The chain's CDR3 is CASSLVEEGGTEAFF. CDR3 nucleotide sequence: TGTGCCAGCAGCTTGGTAGAAGAAGGGGGCACTGAAGCTTTCTTT.

The chain is built from TRBV19 and TRBJ1-1; unclear D gene. The germline gives CDR1 LNHDA, CDR2 SQIVND (reference sequence). CDR3 length: 15 amino acids. The germline V and J ends were trimmed by 5 bases and 4 bases, with 17 bases remaining between them. CDR3 protein: CASSAHWSGVTEAFF. In DNA, the CDR3 is TGTGCCAGTAGTGCCCACTGGAGCGGGGTCACTGAAGCTTTCTTT.

This clone was counted between two and nine times. The CDR3 nucleotides read TGTGCAAGTCGCCCCCTGGACAGGGAAGGGGGCAATCAGCCCCAGCATTTT. This sequence encodes CASRPLDREGGNQPQHF. The V and J genes are TRBV12-2 and TRBJ1-5; TRBD1 is the table's D call, not checked against the DNA. TRBV12-2 is labeled a pseudogene. The length of the CDR3 is 17 residues.

The V and J genes are TRBV7-2 and TRBJ2-5, with D maybe TRBD1 (5 bases). Germline-derived CDR1 and CDR2 are SGHTA and FQGNSA. The CDR3 has 14 residues. Trimming stripped 5 bases from V and 6 bases from J, with 16 bases between. The DNA for the CDR3 is TGTGCCAGCAGCCAGGGCCCCAAAGGAAAGACCCAGTACTTC. Translated, it gives CASSQGPKGKTQYF.

The V gene is TRBV28, the J gene TRBJ2-3; TRBD2 matches at 7 bases. The J segment lost 0 bases and the V segment lost 1 base, leaving 4 bases of the junction unmatched. Germline CDR1 MDHEN, CDR2 SYDVKM. There are 16 residues in the CDR3. The CDR3 reads CASSLSRLASTDTQYF. CDR3 sequence (DNA): TGTGCCAGCAGTTTATCCAGACTAGCTAGCACAGATACGCAGTATTTT.

V is TRBV19 and J is TRBJ1-2; D perhaps matches TRBD1 (6 bases). From germline, CDR1 is LNHDA and CDR2 SQIVND (reference sequence). V shed 5 bases and J shed 7 bases, with 17 bases lying between them. The CDR3 totals 14 residues. CDR3 sequence: CASSFGQPRPGYTF. CDR3 sequence (DNA): TGTGCCAGTAGTTTTGGACAGCCCCGACCTGGCTACACCTTC. The full variable domain, in which reference TRBV19 and TRBJ1-2 provide the parts outside the CDR3, is DGGITQSPKYLFRKEGQNVTLSCEQNLNHDAMYWYRQDPGQGLRLIYYSQIVNDFQKGDIAEGYSVSREKKESFPLTVTSAQKNPTAFYLCASSFGQPRPGYTFGSGTRLTVV.

The chain links TRBV28 to TRBJ1-5; 10 bases map to TRBD1. The CDR3 runs to 15 residues. Per the germline V gene, CDR1 is MDHEN and CDR2 is SYDVKM. V was pared by 7 bases and J by 5 bases, with 8 bases of the junction left unmatched. The CDR3 is CASIPVGQGDQPQHF. Written as DNA, the CDR3 is TGTGCCAGCATTCCAGTTGGACAGGGGGATCAGCCCCAGCATTTT.

The chain links TRBV21-1 to TRBJ2-3; the D call TRBD1 from the table was never checked on the DNA. TRBV21-1 is noted as a pseudogene. There are 17 residues in the CDR3. The CDR3 here is CASTEQKDRGEGDTQYF. The DNA for the CDR3 is TGTGCCAGCACCGAACAAAAGGACAGGGGTGAAGGGGATACGCAGTATTTT.

V usage is TRBV27 and J usage is TRBJ1-1; D remains unclear. The germline V gene encodes CDR1 MNHEY and CDR2 SMNVEV (reference sequence). CDR3 length: 14 residues. V was shortened by 4 bases and J by 5 bases, with 14 bases between the two germline ends. The CDR3 loop is CASSSQRRGTEAFF. The CDR3 coding sequence is TGTGCCAGCAGTTCCCAGCGGAGAGGGACTGAAGCTTTCTTT.

This clone was observed a few times. The CDR3 region has the DNA TGTGCCAGCAGCCGGGACAAGAACTATGGCTACACCTTC. It specifies CASSRDKNYGYTF. The gene calls are TRBV12-3 or TRBV12-4 and TRBJ1-2, with a possible D match to TRBD1 (6 bases). V was clipped by 6 bases and J by 2 bases, with 10 bases between them. The CDR3 has 13 amino acids.

This clone was detected only once. The chain has TRBV29-1 and TRBJ1-5; 9 bases fit TRBD1. The CDR3 is 13 amino acids. Germline-derived CDR1 and CDR2 are SQVTM and ANQGSEA. J lost 2 bases, V lost 6 bases, and 2 bases had no gene match. CDR3 loop: CSVRQGGNQPQHF. As DNA, the CDR3 is TGCAGCGTACGACAGGGGGGCAATCAGCCCCAGCATTTT.

The chain joins TRBV7-9 to TRBJ1-1; 7 bases are a match to TRBD1. The germline gives CDR1 SEHNR, CDR2 FQNEAQ (reference sequence). This CDR3 has 12 amino acids. V trimming: 2 bases; J trimming: 8 bases; junction bases outside the gene matches: 2. The CDR3 region is CASSLQGGEAFF. CDR3 DNA sequence: TGTGCCAGCAGCTTACAGGGGGGCGAAGCTTTCTTT.

As DNA, the CDR3 is TGCAGCGTTGAAGATGGGCCGGGGAGACCCCTCCACTTT. Its translation: CSVEDGPGRPLHF. The chain recombines TRBV29-1 with TRBJ1-6; D is undetermined. With 0 bases removed from V and 12 bases from J, the gap between germline ends came to 12 bases. This CDR3 has 13 residues. CDR1 is SQVTM and CDR2 is ANQGSEA in the germline V gene. Variable domain in full (rest from reference TRBV29-1 and TRBJ1-6): SAVISQKPSRDICQRGTSLTIQCQVDSQVTMMFWYRQQPGQSLTLIATANQGSEATYESGFVIDKFPISRPNLTFSTLTVSNMSPEDSSIYLCSVEDGPGRPLHFGNGTRLTVT.

The chain joins TRBV2 to TRBJ2-7; no clear D gene. CDR1 is SNHLY, CDR2 FYNNEI, per germline. This CDR3 region has 12 residues. The ends were cut back, 6 bases at V and 5 bases at J, with 11 bases in the middle. The CDR3 is CASRTGGNEQYF. CDR3 DNA sequence: TGTGCCAGCAGAACGGGTGGCAACGAGCAGTACTTC. Using reference TRBV2 and TRBJ2-7 for the parts outside the CDR3, the full variable domain is EPEVTQTPSHQVTQMGQEVILRCVPISNHLYFYWYRQILGQKVEFLVSFYNNEISEKSEIFDDQFSVERPDGSNFTLKIRSTKLEDSAMYFCASRTGGNEQYFGPGTRLTVT.

This sequence joins TRBV7-9 and TRBJ1-1; 10 positions match TRBD1. Germline CDR1 reads SEHNR; CDR2 reads FQNEAQ (reference sequence). After removal of 5 bases from V and 5 bases from J, the junction contained 20 bases not matched to a gene. CDR3 length equals 19 residues. This CDR3 is CASSLLKGGQGVPRTEAFF. CDR3 sequence (DNA): TGTGCCAGCAGCCTACTGAAGGGAGGACAGGGGGTACCGAGGACTGAAGCTTTCTTT.

The chain carries TRBV6-5 and TRBJ2-7; 11 nucleotides align to TRBD1. Per the germline V gene, CDR1 is MNHEY and CDR2 is SVGAGI. V lost 2 bases and J lost 12; bases outside the gene matches: 9. The CDR3 extends over 14 amino acids. The CDR3 DNA follows: TGTGCCAGCAGTTACGGGACAGGGGGAGTCGGGTGGTACTTC. Translation: CASSYGTGGVGWYF.

The J gene is TRBJ2-7, the V gene TRBV3-1 (or the pseudogene TRBV3-2); no clear D gene. The germline V gene encodes CDR1 LGHDT and CDR2 YNNKEL (reference sequence). V lost 1 base and J 2 bases, leaving 6 bases between the germline ends. The length of the CDR3 is 13 residues. For the CDR3, the DNA is TGTGCCAGCAGCCAAGGCAGTACCTACGAGCAGTACTTC. The encoded protein is CASSQGSTYEQYF.

The chain links TRBV5-1 to TRBJ2-7, with TRBD2 identical over 11 bases. J was trimmed by 4 bases and V by 0 bases; bases with no gene match: 6. The CDR3 sequence is 16 residues long. CDR1 and CDR2 (germline): SGHRS, YFSETQ. Written as DNA, the CDR3 is TGCGCCAGCAGCTTGGTTGCCGGGACTAGCGGTTACGAGCAGTACTTC. Protein: CASSLVAGTSGYEQYF.

This clone has a handful of counts. The rearrangement links TRBV7-2 to TRBJ2-5; perhaps TRBD1 as D (6 bases). The V gene's germline CDR1 is SGHTA and CDR2 FQGNSA. The V and J ends lost 2 bases and 0 bases respectively, with 7 bases between them. The CDR3 is 14 amino acids. The CDR3 coding sequence is TGTGCCAGCAGCTTACAGGGGTACCAAGAGACCCAGTACTTC. It is translated as CASSLQGYQETQYF.